The 32 T cell receptor beta chains given below trace back to one sample, sequenced in a study of T cell responses to AZD1222 COVID-19 vaccine. The data were produced by immunoSEQ multiplex PCR, yet TCRdb's version contains in-frame clones alone and is incomplete. The data hold about 120,000 clones, with about nine tenths observed a single time. Sequenced material: peripheral blood, taken on day 0 of AZD1222 vaccination. The receptors originated from an adult in good health.

V and J are TRBV18 and TRBJ2-3; 7 bases match TRBD2. CDR1 and CDR2 (germline): KGHSH, LQKENI. The V segment lost 6 bases and the J segment 0 bases; nucleotides outside the gene matches: 9. This CDR3 region has 16 residues. CDR3 amino acids: CASSPGSGTSTDTQYF. CDR3 nucleotides: TGTGCCAGCTCCCCGGGGAGCGGGACTAGCACAGATACGCAGTATTTT.

J is TRBJ1-3 and V is TRBV30; D gene ambiguous. Trimming removed 6 bases from V and 3 bases from J, with 6 bases in between. CDR1 is GTSNPN and CDR2 is SVGIG in the germline V gene (reference sequence). This CDR3 has 11 amino acids. The CDR3 spells CACDGGNTIYF. In DNA form, the CDR3 reads TGTGCCTGTGACGGTGGAAACACCATATATTTT.

The chain has TRBV4-2 and TRBJ1-2; 9 bases fit TRBD1. The V segment lost 1 base and the J segment 6 bases; nucleotides outside the gene matches: 9. CDR1 is LGHNA and CDR2 is YNFKEQ in the germline V gene. The CDR3 spans 16 residues. The CDR3 region is CASSQGKGQGMDGYTF. CDR3 bases: TGTGCCAGCAGCCAAGGAAAGGGACAGGGTATGGATGGCTACACCTTC.

The chain links TRBV19 to TRBJ1-5; the D gene is possibly TRBD1 (6 bases). V was shortened by 8 bases and J by 2 bases, with 13 bases between the two germline ends. CDR3 length equals 14 residues. CDR1 is LNHDA and CDR2 is SQIVND in the germline V gene (reference sequence). In DNA, the CDR3 is TGTGCCAGTCGGGGGCAGGGCGGCAATCAGCCCCAGCATTTT. Translated, it gives CASRGQGGNQPQHF.

V usage is TRBV9 and J usage is TRBJ1-1; possibly TRBD1 for D (6 bases). With 2 bases removed from V and 6 bases from J, the gap between germline ends came to 17 bases. The CDR3 spans 15 residues. Germline CDR1 is SGDLS and CDR2 is YYNGEE. The CDR3 sequence: CASSVGGQPGPEAFF. In DNA, the CDR3 is TGTGCCAGCAGCGTTGGCGGACAGCCCGGGCCTGAAGCTTTCTTT. Drawing the rest from reference TRBV9 and TRBJ1-1, the complete variable domain is DSGVTQTPKHLITATGQRVTLRCSPRSGDLSVYWYQQSLDQGLQFLIQYYNGEERAKGNILERFSAQQFPDLHSELNLSSLELGDSALYFCASSVGGQPGPEAFFGQGTRLTVV.

V gene TRBV7-9 combines with J gene TRBJ2-2; D gene unclear. The CDR3 contains 12 residues. Germline V gene sequence: CDR1 SEHNR, CDR2 FQNEAQ (reference sequence). Between the trimmed V and J ends, which lost 4 bases and 2 bases, there was a span of 2 bases. The CDR3, as DNA: TGTGCCAGCAGCTCCAACACCGGGGAGCTGTTTTTT. Protein product: CASSSNTGELFF.

The rearrangement joins TRBV5-1 to TRBJ1-1; D unclear. V lost 1 base to trimming and J lost 0 bases, with 1 base between them. CDR3 length: 12 residues. Germline CDR1 SGHRS, CDR2 YFSETQ. DNA of the CDR3: TGCGCCAGCAGCTTGATGAACACTGAAGCTTTCTTT. Translation: CASSLMNTEAFF.

CDR3 nucleotide sequence: TGTGCCATCAGTGACACAGGGAGCACAGATACGCAGTATTTT. This codes for CAISDTGSTDTQYF. V is TRBV10-3 and J is TRBJ2-3; possibly TRBD1 for D (6 bases). CDR3 length equals 14 residues. The ends were cut back, 3 bases at V and 0 bases at J, with 7 bases in the middle. Per the germline V gene, CDR1 is ENHRY and CDR2 is SYGVKD.

V and J are TRBV5-4 and TRBJ2-7; the match to TRBD1 covers 9 bases. The CDR3 length is 13 residues. The germline V gene has CDR1 SGHNT and CDR2 YYREEE (reference sequence). Losses at the gene ends were 3 bases for V and 6 bases for J; bases not matched to a gene: 4. CDR3 sequence reads: CASSSTGGLEQYF. DNA for the CDR3: TGTGCCAGCAGCTCCACAGGGGGCCTCGAGCAGTACTTC.

The CDR3 coding sequence is TGTGCCTGGAGTGGGGCGGCCGTGGACGGGCGGAAAGAGACCCAGTACTTC. It is translated as CAWSGAAVDGRKETQYF. The gene calls are TRBV30 and TRBJ2-5; D uncertain. Germline assignment: CDR1 GTSNPN and CDR2 SVGIG (reference sequence). The CDR3 is made up of 17 amino acids. Trimming shortened V by 1 base and J by 3 bases, and 21 bases separated the two germline ends.

The chain recombines TRBV18 with TRBJ1-1; D may be TRBD1 (6 bases). Germline loops: CDR1 KGHSH, CDR2 LQKENI. There are 17 residues in the CDR3. Trimming left V 3 bases short and J 1 base short, with 18 bases between. Written as DNA, the CDR3 is TGTGCCAGCTCACCCAACCCGGGGGGGCGAGGGAACACTGAAGCTTTCTTT. Protein sequence: CASSPNPGGRGNTEAFF.

J is TRBJ2-1 and V is TRBV5-1; D is tentatively TRBD1 or TRBD2 (5 bases each). The CDR3 runs to 15 residues. Trimming took off 3 bases at V and 12 bases at J, with 22 bases between the two ends. Germline lookup yields CDR1 SGHRS and CDR2 YFSETQ. The CDR3 DNA is TGCGCCAGCAGCTCCACCCGGGACCCGGTTTACGGGCAGTTCTTC. Its translation is CASSSTRDPVYGQFF.

J is TRBJ2-5 and V is TRBV7-2, with D perhaps TRBD1 (5 bases). The length of the CDR3 is 13 residues. V was cut by 4 bases and J by 5 bases, with 11 bases left in between. The germline CDR1 and CDR2 sequences are SGHTA and FQGNSA. The CDR3 here is CASSSSGWETQYF. Here the CDR3 DNA reads TGTGCCAGCAGCTCGTCAGGGTGGGAGACCCAGTACTTC.

The chain joins TRBV7-2 to TRBJ2-1, with TRBD2 matching over 7 bases. Germline-derived CDR1 and CDR2 are SGHTA and FQGNSA. This CDR3 has 15 residues. Trimming took 1 base from V and 1 from J; bases not matched to a gene: 1. The DNA for the CDR3 is TGTGCCAGCAGCTTAGGGCGGGAGTCCTACAATGAGCAGTTCTTC. Translated, it gives CASSLGRESYNEQFF.

The chain recombines TRBV28 with TRBJ1-1, with 8 bases identical to TRBD1. Per the germline V gene, CDR1 is MDHEN and CDR2 is SYDVKM. The J segment lost 4 bases and the V segment lost 2 bases, leaving 9 bases of the junction unmatched. The CDR3 totals 16 residues. CDR3 sequence (DNA): TGTGCCAGCAGTTTAGCCCGGACAGGGTGGCGCACTGAAGCTTTCTTT. It specifies CASSLARTGWRTEAFF.

The V gene is TRBV3-1 (or the pseudogene TRBV3-2), the J gene TRBJ2-7, with a tentative D call TRBD2 (6 bases). The CDR3 consists of 13 residues. Trimming took 3 bases from V and 7 from J, leaving 13 bases between them. Germline V gene sequence: CDR1 LGHDT, CDR2 YNNKEL (reference sequence). DNA of the CDR3: TGTGCCAGCAGCCACCGCGGGATGGGGGAGCAGTACTTC. Translating gives CASSHRGMGEQYF.

J is TRBJ2-7 and V is TRBV6-6; TRBD2 is a possible D gene (6 bases). Germline loops: CDR1 MNHNY, CDR2 SVGAGI (reference sequence). This CDR3 spans 14 amino acids. Trimming shortened V by 2 bases and J by 5 bases, and 13 bases separated the two germline ends. This CDR3 is CASSYRTGVHEQYF. The CDR3 DNA follows: TGTGCCAGCAGTTACAGGACGGGGGTCCACGAGCAGTACTTC.

The chain couples TRBV2 to TRBJ2-3; D possibly matches TRBD1 or TRBD2 (5 bases each). The CDR3 covers 15 residues. V gave up 6 bases and J gave up 4 bases, with 17 bases separating them. The germline CDR1 and CDR2 sequences are SNHLY and FYNNEI. The CDR3 coding sequence is TGTGCCAGCAGAAGAACAGCCGGGGCAGCAGATACGCAGTATTTT. Amino acids: CASRRTAGAADTQYF. Variable domain in full (rest from reference TRBV2 and TRBJ2-3): EPEVTQTPSHQVTQMGQEVILRCVPISNHLYFYWYRQILGQKVEFLVSFYNNEISEKSEIFDDQFSVERPDGSNFTLKIRSTKLEDSAMYFCASRRTAGAADTQYFGPGTRLTVL.

The chain couples TRBV28 to TRBJ2-7; unclear D gene. The V gene's germline CDR1 is MDHEN and CDR2 SYDVKM. The CDR3 is 12 residues long. V lost 3 bases, J lost 3 bases, and 6 bases lay in between. The CDR3 region has the DNA TGTGCCAGCAGTTTGGGCCGCTACGAGCAGTACTTC. Its translation is CASSLGRYEQYF. Looking up the rest from reference TRBV28 and TRBJ2-7 gives the full variable domain: DVKVTQSSRYLVKRTGEKVFLECVQDMDHENMFWYRQDPGLGLRLIYFSYDVKMKEKGDIPEGYSVSREKKERFSLILESASTNQTSMYLCASSLGRYEQYFGPGTRLTVT.

V usage is TRBV7-8 and J usage is TRBJ1-5, with D perhaps matching TRBD1 (5 bases). This CDR3 spans 13 amino acids. V lost 5 bases and J 3 bases, leaving 8 bases between the germline ends. CDR1 and CDR2 (germline): SGHVS, FQNEAQ. The CDR3 nucleotides read TGTGCCAGCAGCCTGGGGGTCAATCAGCCCCAGCATTTT. Amino acids: CASSLGVNQPQHF.

The chain joins TRBV24-1 to TRBJ2-2; tentatively, D is TRBD1 (7 bases). CDR3 length: 13 residues. V shed 9 bases and J shed 6 bases, with 13 bases lying between them. The germline gives CDR1 KGHDR, CDR2 SFDVKD. The DNA for the CDR3 is TGTGCCACCGGGGGGACAGTGTCCGGGGAGCTGTTTTTT. This gives the protein CATGGTVSGELFF.

The J gene is TRBJ2-1, the V gene TRBV10-3; D could derive from TRBD1 or TRBD2 (6 bases each). The V and J ends lost 5 bases and 9 bases respectively, with 17 bases between them. The germline gives CDR1 ENHRY, CDR2 SYGVKD. The CDR3 totals 14 residues. The CDR3 DNA follows: TGTGCCATCAGTCCCAAAGGGGGGTCGGGTGAGCAGTTCTTC. This gives the protein CAISPKGGSGEQFF.

The genes are TRBV7-9 and TRBJ1-2; tentative D call: TRBD1 (6 bases). The CDR3 is made up of 13 amino acids. CDR1 SEHNR and CDR2 FQNEAQ come from the germline V gene (reference sequence). Trimming left V 5 bases short and J 8 bases short, with 15 bases between. The CDR3 reads CASSPRGGGGYTF. The CDR3 bases are TGTGCCAGCAGCCCCCGTGGGGGCGGAGGCTACACCTTC.

This chain joins TRBV27 and TRBJ1-5; maybe TRBD1 (6 bases). V shed 1 base and J shed 6 bases, with 31 bases lying between them. CDR3 length equals 21 residues. Germline loops: CDR1 MNHEY, CDR2 SMNVEV (reference sequence). CDR3 nucleotide sequence: TGTGCCAGCAGTTTATTCCCGATGGGGGCGCTCCGTATAAGGGCGGTTCAGCCCCAGCATTTT. Translating it yields CASSLFPMGALRIRAVQPQHF.

The genes are TRBV7-6 and TRBJ2-1; 8 positions match TRBD2. Germline assignment: CDR1 SGHVS and CDR2 FNYEAQ. Trimming at V came to 4 bases and at J to 10 bases, leaving 0 bases not matched to a gene. The CDR3 sequence is 11 residues long. The DNA of the CDR3 is TGTGCCAGCAGCTCTAGCGGGGAGCAGTTCTTC. Encoded protein: CASSSSGEQFF.

This clone appeared a few times. The rearrangement links TRBV5-1 to TRBJ2-1, with D perhaps assigned TRBD1 or TRBD2 (5 bases each). V dropped 1 base and J dropped 10 bases, with 15 bases sitting between them. Germline CDR1 reads SGHRS; CDR2 reads YFSETQ. The CDR3 runs to 14 residues. For the CDR3, the DNA is TGCGCCAGCAGCTTGACGGGACCTAACGCAGAGCAGTTCTTC. Protein: CASSLTGPNAEQFF. Together with reference TRBV5-1 and TRBJ2-1, the CDR3 gives the full variable domain: KAGVTQTPRYLIKTRGQQVTLSCSPISGHRSVSWYQQTPGQGLQFLFEYFSETQRNKGNFPGRFSGRQFSNSRSEMNVSTLELGDSALYLCASSLTGPNAEQFFGPGTRLTVL.

The chain uses TRBV4-2 and TRBJ2-1; TRBD2 agrees at 9 bases. The germline V gene has CDR1 LGHNA and CDR2 YNFKEQ. CDR3 size: 16 residues. V shed 4 bases, J shed 0 bases, and the junction held 4 bases outside the gene matches. This CDR3 is CASSPGLASSYNEQFF. The CDR3 bases are TGTGCCAGCAGCCCAGGACTAGCGAGCTCCTACAATGAGCAGTTCTTC.

V gene TRBV27 combines with J gene TRBJ2-3, with 8 bases identical to TRBD1. Germline CDR1 reads MNHEY; CDR2 reads SMNVEV (reference sequence). This CDR3 is 16 amino acids long. After removal of 6 bases from V and 3 bases from J, the junction contained 11 bases not matched to a gene. In nucleotides, the CDR3 is TGTGCCAGCAGGAAAAGCAGGGGGCTCGGGACAGATACGCAGTATTTT. Protein: CASRKSRGLGTDTQYF.

In this sample, this clone turned up a few times. The chain employs TRBV3-1 (or the pseudogene TRBV3-2) and TRBJ1-3; D unresolved. The CDR3 totals 13 residues. The V end was cut by 8 bases, the J end by 4 bases, with 12 bases between. The germline V gene encodes CDR1 LGHDT and CDR2 YNNKEL (reference sequence). The CDR3 spells CASGLGIGNTIYF. The CDR3, as DNA: TGTGCCAGCGGGTTAGGTATCGGAAACACCATATATTTT.

V gene TRBV19 combines with J gene TRBJ2-3; the match to TRBD2 covers 14 bases. V shed 5 bases, J shed 2 bases, and the junction held 6 bases outside the gene matches. The CDR3 covers 17 residues. Germline CDR1 LNHDA, CDR2 SQIVND (reference sequence). The CDR3 loop reads CASSSGLAGDTTDTQYF. CDR3 DNA sequence: TGTGCCAGTAGTTCGGGACTAGCGGGAGACACCACAGATACGCAGTATTTT. Variable domain in full (rest from reference TRBV19 and TRBJ2-3): DGGITQSPKYLFRKEGQNVTLSCEQNLNHDAMYWYRQDPGQGLRLIYYSQIVNDFQKGDIAEGYSVSREKKESFPLTVTSAQKNPTAFYLCASSSGLAGDTTDTQYFGPGTRLTVL.

The chain recombines TRBV28 with TRBJ2-7; the D gene is possibly TRBD2 (5 bases). The V end lost 5 bases, the J end lost 7 bases, and 18 bases lay between the germline ends. The CDR3 spans 14 residues. Looked up from germline, CDR1 is MDHEN and CDR2 is SYDVKM. The CDR3 here is CASSLRTYHVEQYF. The DNA of the CDR3 is TGTGCCAGCAGTCTGAGGACTTACCACGTGGAGCAGTACTTC.

The rearrangement joins TRBV6-2 or TRBV6-3 to TRBJ1-4; D gene unclear. The CDR3 is 13 residues long. CDR1 and CDR2 (germline): MNHEY, SVGEGT. Trimming cost V 5 bases and J 4 bases, with 8 bases left between them. The CDR3, as DNA: TGTGCCAGCAGTGTCGGACGTAATGAAAAACTGTTTTTT. Its translation is CASSVGRNEKLFF.